These 9 T cell receptor beta chains were all obtained from the same sample, sequenced in a study of T-cell memory formation after mild COVID-19. Via MiXCR, TCRdb re-called the 5' RACE reads, giving one row per CDR3 protein. Among a few hundred thousand distinct CDR3 sequences, around 24% were seen once, and the ten largest hold 8.5% to 9%. The material sequenced was PBMCs or a T cell subset sorted from them (not recorded which). These receptors originate from an adult woman who had mild COVID-19 (a few samples of this study predate the infection). Cell type and time point are not known.

This sequence joins TRBV21-1 and TRBJ1-3. TRBV21-1 has pseudogene status. The CDR3 sequence is 15 residues long. DNA of the CDR3: TGTGCCAGCAGCAAAGTTATCCCAGGCGGAAACACCATATATTTT. This translates into CASSKVIPGGNTIYF.

The chain carries TRBV7-2 and TRBJ2-1; 9 positions match TRBD2. Germline lookup yields CDR1 SGHTA and CDR2 FQGNSA. With 6 bases clipped from V and 0 bases from J, the junction kept 6 bases outside the gene matches. This CDR3 spans 16 amino acids. The CDR3 DNA sequence: TGTGCCAGCAGTTCTCCTAGCGGGGTCTCCTACAATGAGCAGTTCTTC. It translates to CASSSPSGVSYNEQFF.

The V call is TRBV30, the J call TRBJ1-6; D is uncertain. Trimming left V 0 bases short and J 7 bases short, with 13 bases between. Germline V gene sequence: CDR1 GTSNPN, CDR2 SVGIG (reference sequence). CDR3 length equals 15 residues. The CDR3 region has the DNA TGTGCCTGGAGTGTATTGGGTACGGGCAATTCACCCCTCCACTTT. Protein sequence: CAWSVLGTGNSPLHF. Together with reference TRBV30 and TRBJ1-6, the CDR3 gives the full variable domain: SQTIHQWPATLVQPVGSPLSLECTVEGTSNPNLYWYRQAAGRGLQLLFYSVGIGQISSEVPQNLSASRPQDRQFILSSKKLLLSDSGFYLCAWSVLGTGNSPLHFGNGTRLTVT.

The chain employs TRBV7-9 and TRBJ2-7; D gene ambiguous. The CDR3 totals 13 residues. The V and J ends lost 5 bases and 6 bases respectively, with 14 bases between them. Germline assignment: CDR1 SEHNR and CDR2 FQNEAQ (reference sequence). CDR3 in amino acids: CASSRPVGPEQYF. CDR3 bases: TGTGCCAGCAGCCGGCCCGTAGGTCCCGAGCAGTACTTC. Based on the CDR3 plus reference TRBV7-9 and TRBJ2-7, the full variable domain is DTGVSQNPRHKITKRGQNVTFRCDPISEHNRLYWYRQTLGQGPEFLTYFQNEAQLEKSRLLSDRFSAERPKGSFSTLEIQRTEQGDSAMYLCASSRPVGPEQYFGPGTRLTVT.

The chain recombines TRBV7-8 with TRBJ2-1; 7 bases are a match to TRBD2. CDR1 is SGHVS and CDR2 is FQNEAQ in the germline V gene. Losses at the gene ends were 5 bases for V and 5 bases for J; bases not matched to a gene: 9. CDR3 length: 15 residues. The CDR3, as DNA: TGTGCCAGCAGCCCGGGACTAAGAATCGACAATGAGCAGTTCTTC. Translation gives CASSPGLRIDNEQFF. The full variable domain, in which reference TRBV7-8 and TRBJ2-1 provide the parts outside the CDR3, is GAGVSQSPRYKVAKRGQDVALRCDPISGHVSLFWYQQALGQGPEFLTYFQNEAQLDKSGLPSDRFFAERPEGSVSTLKIQRTQQEDSAVYLCASSPGLRIDNEQFFGPGTRLTVL.

The genes are TRBV30 and TRBJ2-3, with D unresolved. Trimming left V 3 bases short and J 4 bases short, with 5 bases between. Germline V gene data show CDR1 as GTSNPN and CDR2 as SVGIG (reference sequence). The CDR3 is 11 residues long. The CDR3 reads CAWRPPDTQYF. DNA of the CDR3: TGTGCCTGGAGACCCCCAGATACGCAGTATTTT.

There are a few counts of this clonotype. The chain is built from TRBV3-1 and TRBJ2-1; the D gene could be TRBD1 or TRBD2 (6 bases each). In germline, CDR1 is LGHDT, CDR2 YNNKEL (reference sequence). The V and J ends lost 5 bases and 5 bases respectively, with 19 bases between them. The CDR3 is 16 amino acids. The chain's CDR3 is CASSSRGGTPHNEQFF. CDR3 in DNA: TGTGCCAGCAGCTCCAGAGGGGGGACCCCTCACAATGAGCAGTTCTTC.

This clonotype has a handful of counts. The chain uses TRBV5-1 and TRBJ1-6; maybe TRBD1 (5 bases). V lost 6 bases, J lost 6 bases, and 16 bases lay in between. CDR3 length: 15 residues. Germline CDR1 SGHRS, CDR2 YFSETQ. The CDR3 DNA is TGCGCCAGCATGGGCGGCGACAGTCGTAATTCACCCCTCCACTTT. Translated: CASMGGDSRNSPLHF.

In this sample, this clonotype turned up many times. The J gene is TRBJ2-7, the V gene TRBV10-3; TRBD1 matches at 8 bases. The germline gives CDR1 ENHRY, CDR2 SYGVKD. The ends lost 0 bases at V and 0 bases at J; junction bases unmatched: 16. The CDR3 is made up of 20 amino acids. CDR3 bases: TGTGCCATCAGTGAGTCGGCTAAGGACAGGGAATTTATCTCCTCCTACGAGCAGTACTTC. This codes for CAISESAKDREFISSYEQYF.